The rows below give T cell receptor beta chains drawn from one sample of a study of T cell responses to AZD1222 COVID-19 vaccine. TCRdb's table, derived via immunoSEQ multiplex PCR, lists solely in-frame clones and lacks some. This sample has about 110,000 clones, with approximately 90% found just once. The sequenced sample was peripheral blood, obtained on day 0 of AZD1222 vaccination. The origin of the receptors is an adult in good health. The CDR3 runs from the conserved cysteine through the conserved F or W. D genes are given only for firm matches. Only some rows state a clone size, as once, few, many or a class for expanded clones.

TRBD1,.,TRBJ1-5,TRBV6-5,TGTGCCAGCAGTTCGCAGGGGGGCAATCAGCCCCAGCATTTT,CASSSQGGNQPQHF
.,.,TRBJ1-2,TRBV5-1,TGCGCCAGCAGCTTGGGGGGTCTCTATGGCTACACCTTC,CASSLGGLYGYTF
TRBD1,.,TRBJ2-7,TRBV28,TGTGCCAGCACCGACGTCCGGGACAGAGGATCCTACGAGCAGTACTTC,CASTDVRDRGSYEQYF
TRBD2,.,TRBJ2-5,TRBV24-1,TGTGCCACCAGTGACCCCCTAGCGGGGGGGCGGGAGACCCAGTACTTC,CATSDPLAGGRETQYF
.,.,TRBJ1-1,TRBV19,TGTGCCAGTAGCACCGGGACCCCAATAGGAGCTTTCTTT,CASSTGTPIGAFF
.,.,TRBJ2-1,TRBV19,TGTGCCAGTAGTATAGGTTCGACCACGGGCCATGAGCAGTTCTTC,CASSIGSTTGHEQFF
.,.,TRBJ2-7,TRBV20-1,TGCAGTGCTAGTAATCGAAACTCCTACGAGCAGTACTTC,CSASNRNSYEQYF
.,.,TRBJ1-2,TRBV9,TGTGCCAGCAGCTTAGAAGGACAGACCTTCGATGGCTACACCTTC,CASSLEGQTFDGYTF
TRBD1,.,TRBJ2-7,TRBV6-5,TGTGCCAGCAAGCTCCGGGACAGTTCCGACGAGCAGTACTTC,CASKLRDSSDEQYF
.,.,TRBJ2-5,TRBV5-1,TGCGCCAGCAGCTTGGGTGGCGGATCGGAAGAGACCCAGTACTTC,CASSLGGGSEETQYF
TRBD2,.,TRBJ2-1,TRBV6-1,TGTGCCAGCAGTGAAGGCGGGACTAGGCGGGATCGTGAGCAGTTCTTC,CASSEGGTRRDREQFF
.,.,TRBJ2-7,TRBV29-1,TGCAGCGTTGTAGGGACCTCCTACGAGCAGTACTTC,CSVVGTSYEQYF
.,.,TRBJ1-5,TRBV5-8,TGTGCCAGCAGCCTCATTTCCCAGCATTTT,CASSLISQHF
.,.,TRBJ1-3,TRBV5-1,TGCGCCAGCAGCTTGGGAGAGAATCGCTCTGGAAACACCATATATTTT,CASSLGENRSGNTIYF
.,.,TRBJ1-3,TRBV11-2,TGTGCCAGCAGCTTAGGTTTTACAGGAGGCACCATATATTTT,CASSLGFTGGTIYF
.,.,TRBJ1-2,TRBV3-1/TRBV3-2,TGTGCCAGCAGCCGCATTTCTGTCGATAACTATGGCTACACCTTC,CASSRISVDNYGYTF
.,few,TRBJ1-2,TRBV5-4,TGTGCCAGCAGCCTAGACTACTATGGCTACACCTTC,CASSLDYYGYTF
.,.,TRBJ1-1,TRBV30,TGTGCCTGGATCGGTGGTGTCGGGATGAACACTGAAGCTTTCTTT,CAWIGGVGMNTEAFF
.,.,TRBJ1-3,TRBV23-1,TGCGCCAGCAGTAGGAGGGGCCCTGGAAACACCATATATTTT,CASSRRGPGNTIYF
TRBD2,.,TRBJ2-1,TRBV7-3,TGTGCCAGCAGCAGGACTAGCCTTGACAATGAGCAGTTCTTC,CASSRTSLDNEQFF
TRBD2,.,TRBJ2-3,TRBV30,TGTGCCTGGCACTCTAGCGGGGGGTTGGCAGATACGCAGTATTTT,CAWHSSGGLADTQYF
TRBD2,.,TRBJ2-5,TRBV3-1/TRBV3-2,TGTGCCAGCAGCCTGTCGGGACTAGCGGGGGGGAAGTACCAAGAGACCCAGTACTTC,CASSLSGLAGGKYQETQYF
TRBD2,.,TRBJ2-3,TRBV2,TGTGCCAGCAGTACTAGCGGGGGGCAAGATACGCAGTATTTT,CASSTSGGQDTQYF
.,once,TRBJ1-2,TRBV28,TGTGCCAGCAGTTCCCCGAGCTTACTAGGCTATGGCTACACCTTC,CASSSPSLLGYGYTF
.,.,TRBJ2-3,TRBV5-4,TGTGCCAGCAGCTCCAGCGGAGGGTCCCTCACAGATACGCAGTATTTT,CASSSSGGSLTDTQYF
.,.,TRBJ1-3,TRBV9,TGTGCCAGCAGCGTAGGAGTCGGAACAGGTCGAAACACCATATATTTT,CASSVGVGTGRNTIYF
.,.,TRBJ2-7,TRBV7-6,TGTGCCAGCAGCTTAGGGGGCCCCTCGGTGGAGCAGTACTTC,CASSLGGPSVEQYF
TRBD1,.,TRBJ2-1,TRBV10-2,TGCGCCAGCAGTGAGATCCGGGACAGGGGGCGAAATGAGCAGTTCTTC,CASSEIRDRGRNEQFF
.,.,TRBJ1-1,TRBV7-9,TGTGCCAGCAGCTTAGAAGAGAACACTGAAGCTTTCTTT,CASSLEENTEAFF
.,.,TRBJ1-4,TRBV5-6,TGTGCCAGCAGCGTGGACGGTGAAAAACTGTTTTTT,CASSVDGEKLFF
.,.,TRBJ1-1,TRBV15,TGTGCCACCAGCAGAGGCAGGGGTGGGAACACTGAAGCTTTCTTT,CATSRGRGGNTEAFF
.,.,TRBJ1-1,TRBV5-6,TGTGCCAGCAGCTTGGGCAGGGACACTGAAGCTTTCTTT,CASSLGRDTEAFF
.,once,TRBJ1-1,TRBV30,TGTGCCTGGAGTGCCTCGGTGAACACTGAAGCTTTCTTT,CAWSASVNTEAFF
.,.,TRBJ1-2,TRBV21-1,TGTGCCAGCAGCAACATTAGGGGACCTTCCTATGGCTACACCTTC,CASSNIRGPSYGYTF
.,once,TRBJ1-5,TRBV19,TGTGCCAGTAGCACCGGGGCACATCAGCCCCAGCATTTT,CASSTGAHQPQHF
.,.,TRBJ2-7,TRBV30,TGTGCCTCGGGAGAAGGGTACGAGCAGTACTTC,CASGEGYEQYF
TRBD1,.,TRBJ2-7,TRBV5-1,TGCGCCAGCAGCAGGGACAGGGCGAGAACCTACGAGCAGTACTTC,CASSRDRARTYEQYF
.,.,TRBJ1-4,TRBV28,TGTGCCAGCAGTTCCAGGACAGCAACTAATGAAAAACTGTTTTTT,CASSSRTATNEKLFF
.,.,TRBJ1-4,TRBV9,TGTGCCAGCAGCTCCCCGGTGGGCCACCCAAAACTGTTTTTT,CASSSPVGHPKLFF
.,.,TRBJ1-1,TRBV28,TGTGCCAGCAGTTCCCAAACATCACAGAACACTGAAGCTTTCTTT,CASSSQTSQNTEAFF
TRBD2,.,TRBJ2-7,TRBV9,TGTGCCAGCAGCGTGAGCGGGGGGTCCTCCTACGAGCAGTACTTC,CASSVSGGSSYEQYF
.,.,TRBJ1-1,TRBV28,TGTGCCAGCATAGTCAAGGGGGGCAGATTGAACACTGAAGCTTTCTTT,CASIVKGGRLNTEAFF
TRBD1,.,TRBJ1-1,TRBV7-9,TGTGCCAGCAGCCTTATGAGGGGGCAAAACACTGAAGCTTTCTTT,CASSLMRGQNTEAFF
TRBD1,.,TRBJ1-5,TRBV11-2,TGTGCCAGCAGCCTTGCCACAGGGGGCCATCAGCCCCAGCATTTT,CASSLATGGHQPQHF
.,once,TRBJ1-1,TRBV10-3,TGTGCCATCAGTGAGCCTGGGACTGAAGCTTTCTTT,CAISEPGTEAFF
TRBD2,.,TRBJ2-5,TRBV2,TGTGCCAGCAGTATTTCCAGCGGGGGGGCTCGGGAGACCCAGTACTTC,CASSISSGGARETQYF
TRBD1,once,TRBJ2-3,TRBV24-1,TGTGCCACCAGTACAGGGGGCACAGATACGCAGTATTTT,CATSTGGTDTQYF